The source of this TCR beta chain is a study of blood T cells in healthy people across ages. Across the whole study: About one barcoded beta molecule was captured per two T cells (by template switching).

Whole-study results and caveats: Diversity was estimated from one million T cells, and these estimates were considered underestimates.

Through a sample-barcoded 5' primer and a J-beta primer mix, a second PCR was run for 7 to 11 cycles. A template-switch adaptor containing 12 random nucleotides labeled each cDNA molecule. Each CDR3 protein is one row after TCRdb ran MiXCR on the 5' RACE reads. This sample has approximately 1,700,000 distinct CDR3 sequences, with more than 35% found just once. This clonotype was seen a handful of times. The antigen is undetermined. Germline V CDR1 and CDR2: SGDLS, YYNGEE. CDR3 length equals 13 residues. The ends were cut back, 0 bases at V and 7 bases at J, with 10 bases in the middle. Sequencing input: blood. V gene TRBV9 combines with J gene TRBJ1-2; tentatively, D is TRBD1 (5 bases). The receptor was derived from a human donor in good health. The CDR3 protein is CASSVEGRVGYTF. CDR3 bases: TGTGCCAGCAGCGTAGAGGGGAGGGTTGGCTACACCTTC.